Shown below are 3 T cell receptor beta chains from a single sample sequenced in a study of cytomegalovirus exposure and HLA in healthy donors. Clones were sequenced by immunoSEQ multiplex PCR, and TCRdb holds only the in-frame ones, with some missing. This table has approximately 110,000 clones, 85% to 95% appearing once. Specimen: PBMCs. All receptors come from a woman between 18 and 29 years old in good health and CMV-seronegative.

The chain joins TRBV10-2 to TRBJ2-5, with D perhaps matching TRBD2 (5 bases). The germline V and J ends were trimmed by 7 bases and 5 bases, with 14 bases remaining between them. CDR1 and CDR2 from the germline V gene are WSHSY and SAAADI. The CDR3 covers 13 residues. CDR3 sequence reads: CASNAEAWETQYF. The CDR3 DNA reads TGCGCCAGCAATGCGGAGGCTTGGGAGACCCAGTACTTC.

V usage is TRBV5-1 and J usage is TRBJ2-3, with 7 bases matching TRBD1. CDR1 and CDR2 (germline): SGHRS, YFSETQ. J was trimmed by 0 bases and V by 4 bases; bases with no gene match: 5. This CDR3 is 15 amino acids long. The CDR3 here is CASSPGQMSTDTQYF. CDR3 sequence (DNA): TGCGCCAGCAGCCCGGGACAGATGAGCACAGATACGCAGTATTTT.

This clone is a singleton in its sample. V and J are TRBV19 and TRBJ2-7, with no clear D. V dropped 3 bases and J dropped 1 base, with 10 bases sitting between them. CDR1 and CDR2 (germline): LNHDA, SQIVND (reference sequence). The CDR3 runs to 14 residues. CDR3 sequence: CASSISTPSYEQYF. DNA for the CDR3: TGTGCCAGTAGTATTTCGACTCCGTCCTACGAGCAGTACTTC. The full variable domain, in which reference TRBV19 and TRBJ2-7 provide the parts outside the CDR3, is DGGITQSPKYLFRKEGQNVTLSCEQNLNHDAMYWYRQDPGQGLRLIYYSQIVNDFQKGDIAEGYSVSREKKESFPLTVTSAQKNPTAFYLCASSISTPSYEQYFGPGTRLTVT.